The 12 T cell receptor beta chains below all came from one sample that was sequenced in a study of blood T cell repertoires in COVID-19. The method was immunoSEQ multiplex PCR; TCRdb's version includes in-frame clones alone and lacks a portion of them. The table includes more than 95,000 clones, about 88% detected once. Source material: peripheral blood. Receptors originate from a human donor in a cohort sampled during active COVID-19.

The chain carries TRBV13 and TRBJ1-6; D unclear. This CDR3 spans 15 amino acids. The germline gives CDR1 PRHDT, CDR2 FYEKMQ (reference sequence). The ends were cut back, 7 bases at V and 13 bases at J, with 23 bases in the middle. CDR3 nucleotides: TGTGCCAGCAAAGCAATGGGGTTAAGCGGTACGCCCCTCCACTTT. Translated: CASKAMGLSGTPLHF.

The chain recombines TRBV3-1 (or the pseudogene TRBV3-2) with TRBJ2-1; D perhaps matches TRBD2 (6 bases). Trimming cost V 4 bases and J 4 bases, with 14 bases left between them. The V gene's germline CDR1 is LGHDT and CDR2 YNNKEL (reference sequence). The CDR3 spans 15 residues. This CDR3 is CASSPSGTAYNEQFF. CDR3 in DNA: TGTGCCAGCAGCCCCTCTGGGACTGCGTACAATGAGCAGTTCTTC.

The V gene is TRBV10-3, the J gene TRBJ1-5, with D perhaps matching TRBD1 (6 bases). CDR1 is ENHRY and CDR2 is SYGVKD in the germline V gene. The V end lost 5 bases, the J end lost 7 bases, and 18 bases lay between the germline ends. This CDR3 spans 15 amino acids. For the CDR3, the DNA is TGTGCCATCAGTCTCCGGGCAGGGGCAGGGCAGCCCCAGCATTTT. It codes for CAISLRAGAGQPQHF.

The sample holds a few counts of this clone. The chain carries TRBV3-1 (or the pseudogene TRBV3-2) and TRBJ2-7, with 10 positions matching TRBD2. The CDR3 loop spans 15 amino acids. The V gene's germline CDR1 is LGHDT and CDR2 YNNKEL (reference sequence). V lost 2 bases to trimming and J lost 3 bases; unmatched junction nucleotides: 4. This chain's CDR3 is CASSQQRLAGYEQYF. The CDR3 bases are TGTGCCAGCAGCCAACAGCGACTAGCGGGCTACGAGCAGTACTTC.

The J gene is TRBJ2-7, the V gene TRBV4-2; TRBD2 might be the D (7 bases). Trimming pared 0 bases from V and 2 bases from J, leaving 11 bases between. CDR1 and CDR2 from the germline V gene are LGHNA and YNFKEQ. The CDR3 is 15 residues long. CDR3 loop: CASSQDDGGPYEQYF. CDR3 nucleotides: TGTGCCAGCAGCCAAGACGACGGGGGGCCCTACGAGCAGTACTTC.

V is TRBV14 and J is TRBJ2-3; TRBD1 aligns across 10 bases. CDR3 length: 17 residues. V was pared by 4 bases and J by 1 base, with 8 bases of the junction left unmatched. Germline CDR1 reads SGHDN; CDR2 reads FVKESK. The CDR3 protein is CASSLLVGTGGTDTQYF. CDR3 coding DNA: TGTGCCAGCAGCCTCCTGGTCGGGACAGGGGGCACAGATACGCAGTATTTT.

The V gene is TRBV11-2, the J gene TRBJ2-7, with D possibly being TRBD2 (6 bases). V dropped 1 base and J dropped 4 bases, with 8 bases sitting between them. The germline V gene has CDR1 SGHAT and CDR2 FQNNGV. The CDR3 has 13 residues. The CDR3 coding sequence is TGTGCCAGCAGCTTAGCGGGAGTTTACGAGCAGTACTTC. Its translation is CASSLAGVYEQYF. The whole variable domain, filled in from reference TRBV11-2 and TRBJ2-7, reads EAGVAQSPRYKIIEKRQSVAFWCNPISGHATLYWYQQILGQGPKLLIQFQNNGVVDDSQLPKDRFSAERLKGVDSTLKIQPAKLEDSAVYLCASSLAGVYEQYFGPGTRLTVT.

The CDR3 is CASMPPGGPVNEQFF. The CDR3, as DNA: TGTGCCAGTATGCCGCCGGGGGGGCCGGTCAATGAGCAGTTCTTC. V is TRBV19 and J is TRBJ2-1, with 8 nucleotides matching TRBD2. J gave up 6 bases and V 7 bases, and 11 bases lay outside the gene matches. Germline lookup yields CDR1 LNHDA and CDR2 SQIVND (reference sequence). The CDR3 loop spans 15 amino acids.

The chain carries TRBV12-5 and TRBJ2-6; possible D gene TRBD1, 6 bases. The CDR3 totals 15 residues. V was pared by 1 base and J by 2 bases, with 6 bases between. Germline assignment: CDR1 LGHNT and CDR2 FRNRAP. This CDR3 reads CASGLGQAGANVLTF. CDR3 DNA sequence: TGTGCTAGTGGTTTGGGACAGGCTGGGGCCAACGTCCTGACTTTC. Filled out from reference TRBV12-5 and TRBJ2-6, the complete variable domain reads DARVTQTPRHKVTEMGQEVTMRCQPILGHNTVFWYRQTMMQGLELLAYFRNRAPLDDSGMPKDRFSAEMPDATLATLKIQPSEPRDSAVYFCASGLGQAGANVLTFGAGSRLTVL.

The chain uses TRBV7-9 and TRBJ2-7; 9 nucleotides align to TRBD1. In germline, CDR1 is SEHNR, CDR2 FQNEAQ (reference sequence). V gave up 2 bases and J gave up 6 bases; unmatched junction bases: 8. This CDR3 has 15 residues. Written as DNA, the CDR3 is TGTGCCAGCAGCTTACGCCGGGACAGGGTAGGCGAGCAGTACTTC. Translated, it gives CASSLRRDRVGEQYF.

The chain has TRBV19 and TRBJ2-5; D is ambiguous. The CDR3 consists of 13 residues. Germline CDR1 and CDR2: LNHDA and SQIVND (reference sequence). V shed 5 bases and J shed 5 bases, with 12 bases lying between them. This chain's CDR3 is CASSLSTEETQYF. The DNA of the CDR3 is TGTGCCAGTAGTCTATCCACCGAGGAGACCCAGTACTTC.

V usage is TRBV28 and J usage is TRBJ2-3; TRBD2 might be the D (6 bases). Germline lookup yields CDR1 MDHEN and CDR2 SYDVKM. This CDR3 is built from 14 residues. Trimming took off 7 bases at V and 1 base at J, with 12 bases between the two ends. CDR3 DNA: TGTGCCAGCAAGGTGGGGGGAGGCACAGATACGCAGTATTTT. Translation gives CASKVGGGTDTQYF.